The rows below give T cell receptor beta chains drawn from one sample of a study of T cells in localized non-small cell lung cancer. Data came from immunoSEQ multiplex PCR; TCRdb stores just in-frame clones and leaves some out. The sample lists 20,000 or so clones; over 75% were seen once. This specimen was peripheral blood, taken before any cancer treatment. Receptor source: a woman aged 40-69 years with stage I lung adenocarcinoma. Both conserved end residues are part of each CDR3. D genes are given only for firm matches. Size is stated for part of the rows, as once, few or many counts, or as a class when the clone is expanded.

TRBV28	TRBJ1-4	NA	TRBD1	TGTGCCAGCAGTTCTGGGACAGAATATGAAAAACTGTTTTTT	CASSSGTEYEKLFF
TRBV5-1	TRBJ2-3	NA	NA	TGCGCCAGCAGCTTCTTTGGGGATACGCAGTATTTT	CASSFFGDTQYF
TRBV7-8	TRBJ1-3	once	TRBD1	TGTGCCAGCAGCTTCACCGGGACAGGGCGAGGAAACACCATATATTTT	CASSFTGTGRGNTIYF
TRBV11-2	TRBJ2-1	NA	NA	TGTGCCAGCAGCACTACGGACGGACTCAATGAGCAGTTCTTC	CASSTTDGLNEQFF
TRBV18	TRBJ2-7	NA	NA	TGTGCCAGCTCACCCCGATCCTCAGCACTAATCTACGAGCAGTACTTC	CASSPRSSALIYEQYF
TRBV28	TRBJ2-3	NA	NA	TGTGCCAGCAGCCAATTGGATACGCAGTATTTT	CASSQLDTQYF
TRBV18	TRBJ2-6	NA	TRBD1	TGTGCCAGCTCCCACGGACAGGGAGGTGGGGCCAACGTCCTGACTTTC	CASSHGQGGGANVLTF
TRBV11-3	TRBJ1-2	once	NA	TGTGCCAGCAGCTTACTCGGGGGAATGGGCTACACCTTC	CASSLLGGMGYTF
TRBV10-1	TRBJ1-3	NA	NA	TGCGCCAGCAGCCCTCATCCGTACACCATATATTTT	CASSPHPYTIYF
TRBV2	TRBJ1-4	NA	NA	TGTGCCAGCCACCGGGTTAATGAAAAACTGTTTTTT	CASHRVNEKLFF
TRBV6-5	TRBJ1-5	NA	NA	TGTGCCAGCAGTTACTATGGTGGGCCCCAGCATTTT	CASSYYGGPQHF
TRBV2	TRBJ1-2	NA	NA	TGTGCCAGCAGTGTTATCTATGGCTACACCTTC	CASSVIYGYTF
TRBV7-2	TRBJ2-4	NA	NA	TGTGCCAGCAGCGCCCGGAGGGATAACATTCAGTACTTC	CASSARRDNIQYF
TRBV7-8	TRBJ2-7	NA	NA	TGTGCCAGCAGCTTAGCTCTGCGGGAGCAGTACTTC	CASSLALREQYF
TRBV10-3	TRBJ1-3	NA	NA	TGTGCCACCCACCAATCCCATGGAAACACCATATATTTT	CATHQSHGNTIYF
TRBV4-3	TRBJ2-3	NA	TRBD1	TGCGCCAGCAGCCAACAAACCGGGACAGTGGATACGCAGTATTTT	CASSQQTGTVDTQYF
TRBV29-1	TRBJ2-1	NA	NA	TGCAGCGTTGATGGACTCACGGAGCAGTTCTTC	CSVDGLTEQFF
TRBV28	TRBJ1-5	NA	NA	TGTGCCAGCAAATGGGGGGGCAATCAGCCCCAGCATTTT	CASKWGGNQPQHF
TRBV2	TRBJ2-3	NA	TRBD2	TGTGCCAGCAGTTGGACTAGCGGCGGCACAGATACGCAGTATTTT	CASSWTSGGTDTQYF
TRBV7-2	TRBJ2-1	NA	TRBD2	TGTGCCAGCAGCTTTAGCGGGAGGACAAACAATGAGCAGTTCTTC	CASSFSGRTNNEQFF
TRBV7-2	TRBJ2-2	NA	NA	TGTGCCAGCAGCTTAGGTCTCAGCCAGGTTGGGGAGCTGTTTTTT	CASSLGLSQVGELFF
TRBV27	TRBJ2-7	NA	TRBD1	TGTGCCAGCAGTTTTCCCCTTCCCGGACAGGGGAACTACGAGCAGTACTTC	CASSFPLPGQGNYEQYF
TRBV6-1	TRBJ2-7	NA	NA	TGTGCCAGCAGTTACCTCGGAGAGCAGTACTTC	CASSYLGEQYF
TRBV7-9	TRBJ2-1	NA	NA	TGTGCCAGCAGCTTAGGGACTACCCTGGGTGAGCAGTTCTTC	CASSLGTTLGEQFF
TRBV18	TRBJ1-4	NA	NA	TGTGCCAGCTCACCACCAGGGGCCCTTAATGAAAAACTGTTTTTT	CASSPPGALNEKLFF
TRBV18	TRBJ1-2	NA	NA	TGTGCCAGCTCACCACGAGGACAAGGCTATGGCTACACCTTC	CASSPRGQGYGYTF
TRBV5-4	TRBJ2-7	once	NA	TGTGCCAGCAGCGCGCTGGGTCGGGCCGACTACGAGCAGTACTTC	CASSALGRADYEQYF
TRBV27	TRBJ2-3	NA	NA	TGTGCCAGCAGTTTAAGAGGAGATACGCAGTATTTT	CASSLRGDTQYF
TRBV7-2	TRBJ2-2	NA	NA	TGTGCCAGCAGCTCCCGGACCGGGGAGCTGTTTTTT	CASSSRTGELFF
TRBV9	TRBJ2-7	NA	TRBD1	TGTGCCAGCAGCGGTCAGGGGGCCTACGAGCAGTACTTC	CASSGQGAYEQYF
TRBV19	TRBJ2-1	NA	NA	TGTGCCAGTAGTAGGACCAGGGTTTTTAGCAATGAGCAGTTCTTC	CASSRTRVFSNEQFF
TRBV7-9	TRBJ2-2	NA	TRBD1	TGTGCCAGCAGCCCCCCCGGGACAGGGTCCGGGGAGCTGTTTTTT	CASSPPGTGSGELFF
TRBV7-8	TRBJ1-4	NA	NA	TGTGCCAGCAGCCTTGGACCCTCCAACCGCGAAAAACTGTTTTTT	CASSLGPSNREKLFF
TRBV7-2	TRBJ2-5	NA	TRBD2	TGTGCCAGCAGCTCTGGGGGGAGCGGGAGAGGTGAGACCCAGTACTTC	CASSSGGSGRGETQYF
TRBV6-5	TRBJ1-1	few	NA	TGTGCCAGCAGTCGGCAGCACTCTGAAGCTTTCTTT	CASSRQHSEAFF
TRBV19	TRBJ2-2	NA	NA	TGTGCCAGTAGAATCCGACAGGAGGGCACCGGGGAGCTGTTTTTT	CASRIRQEGTGELFF
TRBV11-2	TRBJ1-3	NA	NA	TGTGCCACTCAGACGGTTAACGGAAACACCATATATTTT	CATQTVNGNTIYF
TRBV7-9	TRBJ2-3	NA	NA	TGTGCCAGCAGCCCTTTTCAGAGCACAGATACGCAGTATTTT	CASSPFQSTDTQYF
TRBV4-1	TRBJ2-5	NA	NA	TGCGCCAGCAGCCAACGTAACTTTATGGCAGGGCCCTTGGAGACCCAGTACTTC	CASSQRNFMAGPLETQYF
TRBV27	TRBJ2-3	NA	TRBD1	TGTGCCAGCAGTTTAGACAGGGGATATGATACGCAGTATTTT	CASSLDRGYDTQYF
TRBV5-1	TRBJ2-5	few	NA	TGCGCCAGCAGCCCGGCCCTTGGGACTCCCGAGACCCAGTACTTC	CASSPALGTPETQYF
TRBV30	TRBJ2-3	NA	NA	TGTGCCTGGAGTTGGGACACAGGATTCACAGATACGCAGTATTTT	CAWSWDTGFTDTQYF
TRBV6-1	TRBJ1-5	NA	NA	TGTGCCAGCAGTGCGGTCGCAGATAGCAATCAGCCCCAGCATTTT	CASSAVADSNQPQHF
TRBV9	TRBJ1-4	NA	TRBD1	TGTGCCAGCAGCGATGGGACAGGGGGAAATGAAAAACTGTTTTTT	CASSDGTGGNEKLFF
TRBV7-9	TRBJ1-1	NA	NA	TGTGCCAGCAGCCCGCGGTTGAACACTGAAGCTTTCTTT	CASSPRLNTEAFF
TRBV6-6	TRBJ2-7	NA	TRBD2	TGTGCCAGCACTAGCGGGAGGACTATCGACGAGCAGTACTTC	CASTSGRTIDEQYF
TRBV29-1	TRBJ1-3	once	NA	TGCAGCGCCCGCTCAGGGGATGGAAACACCATATATTTT	CSARSGDGNTIYF
TRBV13	TRBJ2-3	NA	NA	TGTGCCAGCAGCTCAGGATCCTTACAATACTCGGATACGCAGTATTTT	CASSSGSLQYSDTQYF
TRBV18	TRBJ1-1	NA	TRBD1	TGTGCCAGCTCTCCCGGGACAGGGGTGGAAGGCACTGAAGCTTTCTTT	CASSPGTGVEGTEAFF
TRBV27	TRBJ1-2	NA	NA	TGTGCCAGCAGTTCCCTAGGGGCAAGGTATGGCTACACCTTC	CASSSLGARYGYTF
TRBV7-2	TRBJ2-1	few	TRBD1	TGTGCCAGCAGCCGGGACAGGCGAGCCTACAATGAGCAGTTCTTC	CASSRDRRAYNEQFF
TRBV28	TRBJ2-7	NA	NA	TGTGCCAGCAGTTCGCGAGGACTGCGGTGGGCCTACGAGCAGTACTTC	CASSSRGLRWAYEQYF
TRBV11-3	TRBJ1-4	NA	NA	TGTGCCAGCAGCTCCTACAGGGAAGGGAATGAAAAACTGTTTTTT	CASSSYREGNEKLFF
TRBV28	TRBJ2-1	NA	NA	TGTGCCAGCAAGCGTTCGCACAGCGATGAGCAGTTCTTC	CASKRSHSDEQFF
TRBV10-1	TRBJ1-5	NA	NA	TGCGCCAGCAGTGAGTGGGGATCAATTCCTTTCAGCAATCAGCCCCAGCATTTT	CASSEWGSIPFSNQPQHF
TRBV7-3	TRBJ1-1	NA	NA	TGTGCCAGCAGCCCCGGGGCAGGAGCTGAAGCTTTCTTT	CASSPGAGAEAFF